The 24 T cell receptor beta chains below come from one sample, sequenced in a study of OX40 agonist ivuxolimab in advanced cancers. Libraries were prepared by immunoSEQ multiplex PCR; TCRdb keeps only in-frame clonotypes and omits some of them. Among more than 65,000 clones, 85% were seen once, and the ten largest hold about 0.82%. Sequenced here: CD4+ or CD8+ T cells sorted from blood, sampled in a trial of the OX40 agonist ivuxolimab. The receptors were gathered from an adult with an advanced solid tumor such as melanoma, head and neck, liver or kidney cancer.

This chain links TRBV4-1 with TRBJ1-2; no clear D. Trimming took 1 base from V and 7 from J, leaving 19 bases between them. CDR3 length: 16 residues. From germline, CDR1 is MGHRA and CDR2 YSYEKL. The CDR3 reads CASSQGDLGRRIGYTF. The CDR3, as DNA: TGCGCCAGCAGCCAAGGGGATTTGGGCAGGCGAATTGGCTACACCTTC.

In this sample, this clone turned up a few times. This chain joins TRBV6-1 and TRBJ2-1; 8 bases are shared with TRBD2. CDR3 length: 15 residues. CDR1 and CDR2 (germline): MNHNS, SASEGT. J gave up 4 bases and V 6 bases, and 8 bases lay outside the gene matches. CDR3 nucleotide sequence: TGTGCCAGCAGGGGGGGGGAGCGGGGGTACAATGAGCAGTTCTTC. Translated, it gives CASRGGERGYNEQFF.

CDR3 nucleotide sequence: TGTGCCAGCAGCTTAGCGGGGACGAACACCGGGGAGCTGTTTTTT. Residues: CASSLAGTNTGELFF. The genes are TRBV5-6 and TRBJ2-2, with TRBD2 matching over 7 bases. V trimming: 2 bases; J trimming: 0 bases; junction bases outside the gene matches: 1. This CDR3 has 15 amino acids. Germline CDR1 reads SGHDT; CDR2 reads YYEEEE.

The chain employs TRBV6-5 and TRBJ2-5; D gene unclear. With the DNA end fitting TRBJ2-7 better, the J assignment may be wrong. The CDR3 has 11 amino acids. CDR1 is MNHEY and CDR2 is SVGAGI in the germline V gene. The CDR3 nucleotides are TGTGCCACGACCGGGCCCTACGAGCAGTACTTC. Amino acid sequence: CATTGPYEQYF.

V gene TRBV14 combines with J gene TRBJ1-1; the D is unclear. Germline V CDR1 and CDR2: SGHDN, FVKESK. The length of the CDR3 is 14 residues. Deletions cut 4 bases from V and 1 base from J, with 10 bases between. The CDR3 sequence is CASSPWAGNTEAFF. In DNA, the CDR3 is TGTGCCAGCAGCCCTTGGGCAGGGAACACTGAAGCTTTCTTT.

This clone is a singleton in its sample. The V and J genes are TRBV7-9 and TRBJ2-3; D perhaps matches TRBD1 (5 bases). The CDR3 runs 15 residues. The V end lost 1 base, the J end lost 3 bases, and 11 bases lay between the germline ends. Germline loops: CDR1 SEHNR, CDR2 FQNEAQ (reference sequence). CDR3 nucleotides: TGTGCCAGCAGCTTAGGCGCGCAGGGAACAGATACGCAGTATTTT. This translates into CASSLGAQGTDTQYF.

This sequence joins TRBV28 and TRBJ2-3; a possible D gene is TRBD2 (6 bases). The CDR3 extends over 13 amino acids. V was pared by 5 bases and J by 8 bases, with 14 bases between. Germline V gives CDR1 MDHEN, CDR2 SYDVKM. CDR3 loop: CASSLGLRGTQYF. Here the CDR3 DNA reads TGTGCCAGCAGTCTGGGACTCCGGGGTACGCAGTATTTT.

The chain links TRBV7-3 to TRBJ2-3; possible D gene TRBD1, 5 bases. CDR3 length equals 14 residues. Germline CDR1 is SGHTA and CDR2 is FQGTGA. V shed 2 bases and J shed 4 bases, with 10 bases lying between them. The CDR3 DNA is TGTGCCAGCAGCTTACAGGGTTCCGCAGATACGCAGTATTTT. Protein product: CASSLQGSADTQYF.

The chain carries TRBV7-8 and TRBJ2-1; TRBD2 might be the D (6 bases). This CDR3 is 16 amino acids long. Trimming took off 2 bases at V and 7 bases at J, with 18 bases between the two ends. Germline loops: CDR1 SGHVS, CDR2 FQNEAQ. The CDR3 bases are TGTGCCAGCAGCTTACCTCTCCGCCTAGCGAGGAATGAGCAGTTCTTC. Translation gives CASSLPLRLARNEQFF.

The CDR3 DNA follows: TGTGCCAGCAGCAGTAGGACAGGGAGGAAAGGCGAGCAGTACTTC. Residues: CASSSRTGRKGEQYF. The chain has TRBV7-9 and TRBJ2-7; 8 bases align to TRBD1. The germline gives CDR1 SEHNR, CDR2 FQNEAQ (reference sequence). The CDR3 extends over 15 amino acids. With V trimmed by 5 bases and J by 6 bases, 12 bases remained unmatched.

The chain links TRBV7-9 to TRBJ1-5; D possibly corresponds to TRBD1 (5 bases). Trimming left V 4 bases short and J 7 bases short, with 11 bases between. The CDR3 has 13 residues. Looked up from germline, CDR1 is SEHNR and CDR2 is FQNEAQ (reference sequence). CDR3 region: CASSSYGDQPQHF. DNA of the CDR3: TGTGCCAGCAGCTCTTATGGGGACCAGCCCCAGCATTTT.

This clone was seen just once. The chain carries TRBV7-3 and TRBJ2-7; 12 nucleotides line up with TRBD2. V was clipped by 5 bases and J by 4 bases; unmatched bases: 6. This CDR3 spans 15 amino acids. Germline lookup yields CDR1 SGHTA and CDR2 FQGTGA. The CDR3 reads CASSLGTSGPYEQYF. In DNA form, the CDR3 reads TGTGCCAGCAGCCTCGGGACTAGCGGGCCTTACGAGCAGTACTTC.

The table lists this clone with a count of one. The rearrangement uses TRBV30 and TRBJ1-4, with a possible D match to TRBD1 (5 bases). The CDR3 has 12 amino acids. Trimming cost V 0 bases and J 10 bases, with 9 bases left between them. The germline CDR1 and CDR2 sequences are GTSNPN and SVGIG (reference sequence). The CDR3 DNA sequence: TGTGCCTGGAGTGTACAGGTCGGAAAACTGTTTTTT. Translation: CAWSVQVGKLFF.

The chain uses TRBV4-1 and TRBJ2-2; D gene ambiguous. CDR3 length: 15 residues. The germline V gene encodes CDR1 MGHRA and CDR2 YSYEKL. With 4 bases removed from V and 1 base from J, the gap between germline ends came to 10 bases. The CDR3 reads CASSPPTVNTGELFF. The CDR3 coding sequence is TGCGCCAGCAGCCCCCCGACGGTGAACACCGGGGAGCTGTTTTTT.

This clone was recorded only once. The CDR3 sequence is CASSLGGRSGYTF. The CDR3, as DNA: TGTGCCAGCAGTTTAGGGGGTCGCTCTGGCTACACCTTC. The rearrangement links TRBV27 to TRBJ1-2; D perhaps matches TRBD1 (5 bases). The V gene lost 2 bases and the J gene lost 7 bases, with 11 bases spanning the gap. Germline V gene data show CDR1 as MNHEY and CDR2 as SMNVEV (reference sequence). The CDR3 totals 13 residues.

The gene calls are TRBV11-3 and TRBJ1-1; 7 bases are shared with TRBD1. Trimming removed 5 bases from V and 5 bases from J; junction bases left unmatched: 11. This CDR3 is built from 15 residues. Germline CDR1 reads SGHNT; CDR2 reads YENEEA. The CDR3 spells CASSTQTGYSTEAFF. CDR3 DNA sequence: TGTGCCAGCAGCACACAGACAGGGTATTCAACTGAAGCTTTCTTT.

This clone has more than one count but fewer than ten. The rearrangement joins TRBV9 to TRBJ2-7; D is unresolved. There are 15 residues in the CDR3. The germline V gene encodes CDR1 SGDLS and CDR2 YYNGEE. Trimming shortened V by 0 bases and J by 4 bases, and 14 bases separated the two germline ends. CDR3 bases: TGTGCCAGCAGCGTAGACGCACGGCTGGGGTACGAGCAGTACTTC. This translates into CASSVDARLGYEQYF. The whole variable domain, remainder taken from reference TRBV9 and TRBJ2-7, is DSGVTQTPKHLITATGQRVTLRCSPRSGDLSVYWYQQSLDQGLQFLIQYYNGEERAKGNILERFSAQQFPDLHSELNLSSLELGDSALYFCASSVDARLGYEQYFGPGTRLTVT.

The chain joins TRBV6-1 to TRBJ2-7, with a tentative D call TRBD1 (6 bases). Germline loops: CDR1 MNHNS, CDR2 SASEGT. V lost 5 bases and J lost 8, with 13 bases in between. The CDR3 contains 12 residues. The CDR3 loop reads CASSRAQGKQYF. CDR3 sequence (DNA): TGTGCCAGCAGTCGAGCCCAGGGGAAGCAGTACTTC.

The chain combines TRBV5-4 with TRBJ2-5; D unresolved. The CDR3 has 14 amino acids. In germline, CDR1 is SGHNT, CDR2 YYREEE (reference sequence). V was cut by 1 base and J by 5 bases, with 12 bases left in between. This CDR3 is CASSLSGREETQYF. CDR3 nucleotides: TGTGCCAGCAGCTTGTCTGGTCGAGAGGAGACCCAGTACTTC.

V usage is TRBV7-9 and J usage is TRBJ2-2; D is uncertain. The ends were cut back, 2 bases at V and 1 base at J, with 8 bases in the middle. Germline values: CDR1 SEHNR, CDR2 FQNEAQ (reference sequence). The CDR3 has 15 amino acids. CDR3 nucleotide sequence: TGTGCCAGCAGCTTATTGTCCGGGAACACCGGGGAGCTGTTTTTT. This encodes CASSLLSGNTGELFF.

The genes are TRBV5-4 and TRBJ1-2; maybe TRBD1 (6 bases). Germline CDR1 SGHNT, CDR2 YYREEE (reference sequence). V was cut by 1 base and J by 2 bases, with 12 bases left in between. CDR3 length: 15 residues. DNA of the CDR3: TGTGCCAGCAGCTTGTCGGTAGGACAGAACTATGGCTACACCTTC. It encodes CASSLSVGQNYGYTF.

The rearrangement uses TRBV5-6 and TRBJ2-1; D is uncertain. Germline V lookup: CDR1 SGHDT, CDR2 YYEEEE. This CDR3 contains 14 residues. V shed 2 bases and J shed 2 bases, with 8 bases lying between them. The CDR3 DNA reads as TGTGCCAGCAGCTTCCGGGTCGCCTACAATGAGCAGTTCTTC. Translation: CASSFRVAYNEQFF.

The chain employs TRBV11-2 and TRBJ1-1; no clear D gene. The CDR3 is 13 amino acids. From germline, CDR1 is SGHAT and CDR2 FQNNGV. The V and J ends lost 4 bases and 0 bases respectively, with 6 bases between them. CDR3 region: CASSWFMNTEAFF. CDR3 coding DNA: TGTGCCAGCAGCTGGTTCATGAACACTGAAGCTTTCTTT.

The chain joins TRBV7-9 to TRBJ2-3; TRBD2 is a possible D gene (6 bases). Trimming took off 5 bases at V and 4 bases at J, with 25 bases between the two ends. Looked up from germline, CDR1 is SEHNR and CDR2 is FQNEAQ (reference sequence). This CDR3 contains 18 residues. The CDR3 coding sequence is TGTGCCAGCAGCCCGGGACTCGGGCGCCGGTTTTGGGCAGATACGCAGTATTTT. It encodes CASSPGLGRRFWADTQYF.